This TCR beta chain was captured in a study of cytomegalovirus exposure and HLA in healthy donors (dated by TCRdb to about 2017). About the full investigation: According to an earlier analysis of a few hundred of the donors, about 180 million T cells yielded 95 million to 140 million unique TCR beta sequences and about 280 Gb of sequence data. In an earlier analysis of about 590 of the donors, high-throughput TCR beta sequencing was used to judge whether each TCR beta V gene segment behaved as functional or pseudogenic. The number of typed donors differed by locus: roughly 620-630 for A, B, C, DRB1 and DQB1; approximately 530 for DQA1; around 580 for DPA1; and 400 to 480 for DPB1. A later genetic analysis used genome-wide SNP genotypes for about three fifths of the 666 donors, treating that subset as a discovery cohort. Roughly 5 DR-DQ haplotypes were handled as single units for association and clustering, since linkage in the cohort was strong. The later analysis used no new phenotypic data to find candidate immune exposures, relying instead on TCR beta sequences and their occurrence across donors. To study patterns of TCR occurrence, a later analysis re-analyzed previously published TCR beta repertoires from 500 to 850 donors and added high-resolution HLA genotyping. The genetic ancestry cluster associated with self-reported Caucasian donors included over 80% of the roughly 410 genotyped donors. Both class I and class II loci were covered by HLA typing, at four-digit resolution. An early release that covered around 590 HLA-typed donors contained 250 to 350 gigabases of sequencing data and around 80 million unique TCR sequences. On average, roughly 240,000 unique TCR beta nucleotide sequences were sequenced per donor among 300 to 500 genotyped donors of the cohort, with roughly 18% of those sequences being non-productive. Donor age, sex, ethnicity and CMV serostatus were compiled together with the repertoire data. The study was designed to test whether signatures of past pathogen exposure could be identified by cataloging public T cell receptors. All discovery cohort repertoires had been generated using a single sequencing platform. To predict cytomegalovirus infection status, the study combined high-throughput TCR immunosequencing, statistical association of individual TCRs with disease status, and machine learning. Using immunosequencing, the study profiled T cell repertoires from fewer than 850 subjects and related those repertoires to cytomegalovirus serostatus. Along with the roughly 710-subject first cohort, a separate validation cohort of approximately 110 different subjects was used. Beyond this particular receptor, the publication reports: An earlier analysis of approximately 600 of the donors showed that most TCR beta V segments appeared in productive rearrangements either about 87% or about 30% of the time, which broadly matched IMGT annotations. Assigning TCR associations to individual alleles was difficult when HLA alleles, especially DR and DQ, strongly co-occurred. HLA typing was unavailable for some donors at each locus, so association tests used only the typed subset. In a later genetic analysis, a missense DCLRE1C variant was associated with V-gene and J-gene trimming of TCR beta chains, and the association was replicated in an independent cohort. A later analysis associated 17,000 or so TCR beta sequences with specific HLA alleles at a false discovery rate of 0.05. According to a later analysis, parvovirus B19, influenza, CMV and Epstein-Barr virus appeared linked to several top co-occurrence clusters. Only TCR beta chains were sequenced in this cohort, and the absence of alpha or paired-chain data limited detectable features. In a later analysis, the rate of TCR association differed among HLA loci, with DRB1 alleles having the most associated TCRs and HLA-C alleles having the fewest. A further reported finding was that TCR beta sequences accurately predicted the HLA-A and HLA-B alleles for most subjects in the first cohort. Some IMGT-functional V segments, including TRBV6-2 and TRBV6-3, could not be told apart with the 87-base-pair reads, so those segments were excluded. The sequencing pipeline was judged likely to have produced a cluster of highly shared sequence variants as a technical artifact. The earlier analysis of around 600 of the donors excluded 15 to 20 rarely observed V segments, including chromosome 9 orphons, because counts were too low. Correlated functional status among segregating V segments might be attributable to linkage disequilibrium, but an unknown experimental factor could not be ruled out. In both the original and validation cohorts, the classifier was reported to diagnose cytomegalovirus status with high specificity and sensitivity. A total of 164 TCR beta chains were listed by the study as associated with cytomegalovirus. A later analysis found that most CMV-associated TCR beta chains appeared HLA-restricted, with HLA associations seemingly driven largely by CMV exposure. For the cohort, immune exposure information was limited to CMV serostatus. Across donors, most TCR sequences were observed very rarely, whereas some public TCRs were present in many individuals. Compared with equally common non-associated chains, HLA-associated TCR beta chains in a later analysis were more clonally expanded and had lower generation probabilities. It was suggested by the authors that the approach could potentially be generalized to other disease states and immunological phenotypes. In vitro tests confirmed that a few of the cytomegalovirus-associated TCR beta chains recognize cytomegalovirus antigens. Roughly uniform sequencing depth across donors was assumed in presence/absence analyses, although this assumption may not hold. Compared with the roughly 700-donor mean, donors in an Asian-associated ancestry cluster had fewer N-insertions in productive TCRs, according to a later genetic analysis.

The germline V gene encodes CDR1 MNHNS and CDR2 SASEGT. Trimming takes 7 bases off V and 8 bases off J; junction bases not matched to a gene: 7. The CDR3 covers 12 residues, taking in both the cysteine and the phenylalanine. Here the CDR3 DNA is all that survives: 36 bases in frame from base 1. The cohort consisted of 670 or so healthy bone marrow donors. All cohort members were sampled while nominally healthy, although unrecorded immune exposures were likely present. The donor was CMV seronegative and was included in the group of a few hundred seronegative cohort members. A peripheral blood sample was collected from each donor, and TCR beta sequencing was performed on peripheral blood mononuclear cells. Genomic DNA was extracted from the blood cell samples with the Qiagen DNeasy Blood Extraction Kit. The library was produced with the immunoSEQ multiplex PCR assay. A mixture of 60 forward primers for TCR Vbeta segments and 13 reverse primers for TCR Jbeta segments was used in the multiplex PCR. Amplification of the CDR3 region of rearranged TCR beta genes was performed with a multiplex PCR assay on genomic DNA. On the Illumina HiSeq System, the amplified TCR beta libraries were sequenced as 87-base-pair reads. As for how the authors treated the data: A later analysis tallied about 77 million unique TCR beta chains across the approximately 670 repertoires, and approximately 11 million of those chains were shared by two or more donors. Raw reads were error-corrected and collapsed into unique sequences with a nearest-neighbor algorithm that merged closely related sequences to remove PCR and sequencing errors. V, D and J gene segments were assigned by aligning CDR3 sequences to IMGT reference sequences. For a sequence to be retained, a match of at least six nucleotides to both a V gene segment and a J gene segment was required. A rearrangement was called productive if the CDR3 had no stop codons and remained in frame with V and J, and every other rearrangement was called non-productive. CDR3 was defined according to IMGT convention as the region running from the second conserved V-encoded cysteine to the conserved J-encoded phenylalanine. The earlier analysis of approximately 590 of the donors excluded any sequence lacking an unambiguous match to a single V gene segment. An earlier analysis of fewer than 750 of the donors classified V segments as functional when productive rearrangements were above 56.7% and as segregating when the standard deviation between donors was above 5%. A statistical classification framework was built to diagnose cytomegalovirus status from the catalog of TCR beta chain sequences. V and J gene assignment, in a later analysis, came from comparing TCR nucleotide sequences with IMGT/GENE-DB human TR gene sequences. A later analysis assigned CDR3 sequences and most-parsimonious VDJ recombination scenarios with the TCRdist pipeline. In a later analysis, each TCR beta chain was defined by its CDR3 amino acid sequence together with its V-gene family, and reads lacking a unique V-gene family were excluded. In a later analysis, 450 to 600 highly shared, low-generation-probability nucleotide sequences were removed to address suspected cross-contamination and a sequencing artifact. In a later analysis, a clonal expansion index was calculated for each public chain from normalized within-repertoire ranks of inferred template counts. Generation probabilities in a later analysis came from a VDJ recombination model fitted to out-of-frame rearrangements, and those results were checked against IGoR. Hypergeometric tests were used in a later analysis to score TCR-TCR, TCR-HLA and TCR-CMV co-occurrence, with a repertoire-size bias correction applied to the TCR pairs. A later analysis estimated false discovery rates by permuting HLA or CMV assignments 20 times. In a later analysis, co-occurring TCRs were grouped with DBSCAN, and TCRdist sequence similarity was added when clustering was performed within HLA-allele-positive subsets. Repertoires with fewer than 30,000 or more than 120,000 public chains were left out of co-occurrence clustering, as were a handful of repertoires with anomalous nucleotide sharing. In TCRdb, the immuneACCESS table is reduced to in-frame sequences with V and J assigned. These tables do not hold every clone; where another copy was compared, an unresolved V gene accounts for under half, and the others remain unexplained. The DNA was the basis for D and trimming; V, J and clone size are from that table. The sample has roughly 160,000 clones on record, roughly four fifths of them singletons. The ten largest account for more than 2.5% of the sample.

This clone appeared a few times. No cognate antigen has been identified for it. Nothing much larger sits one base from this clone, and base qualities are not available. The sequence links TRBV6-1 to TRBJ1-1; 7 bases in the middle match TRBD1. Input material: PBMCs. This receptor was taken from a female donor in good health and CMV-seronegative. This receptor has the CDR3 CASTQGVGEAFF. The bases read TGTGCCAGCACCCAGGGGGTCGGGGAAGCTTTCTTT.